This entry lists 24 T cell receptor beta chains sequenced from one sample in a study of CD8 T cells in ankylosing spondylitis. General observations from the study: Ankylosing spondylitis blood appeared to be characterized by a TCR beta motif of fewer than ten highly homologous variants.

Their antigen targets remain unknown. TCRdb processed the 5' RACE reads anew with MiXCR; each CDR3 protein has one entry. The sample lists about 460,000 distinct CDR3 sequences, about 5.2% seen once, with roughly 3.2% in the top ten. The sample comprised blood, either unsorted or a sorted T cell fraction (not recorded which). Receptor source: a male donor with ankylosing spondylitis.

This clonotype has at least ten counts. The V gene is TRBV10-1, the J gene TRBJ2-5; 10 bases line up with TRBD1. The CDR3 covers 21 residues. Trimming at V came to 3 bases and at J to 2 bases, leaving 21 bases not matched to a gene. CDR1 is WNHNN, CDR2 SYGVQD, per germline (reference sequence). CDR3 region: CASSDPAVDRGTAGGQETQYF. The CDR3 DNA follows: TGCGCCAGCAGTGACCCAGCAGTGGACAGGGGGACGGCAGGAGGGCAAGAGACCCAGTACTTC.

The genes are TRBV20-1 and TRBJ1-4; TRBD1 might be the D (5 bases). Per the germline V gene, CDR1 is DFQATT and CDR2 is SNEGSKA (reference sequence). The CDR3 sequence is 14 residues long. Trimming cost V 5 bases and J 4 bases, with 14 bases left between them. The CDR3 sequence: CSAGGTMGNEKLFF. In DNA form, the CDR3 reads TGCAGTGCTGGGGGGACCATGGGTAATGAAAAACTGTTTTTT.

This clonotype occurred many times. The rearrangement uses TRBV7-2 and TRBJ2-7, with 9 nucleotides matching TRBD1. Germline V gives CDR1 SGHTA, CDR2 FQGNSA. The V gene end was trimmed by 5 bases and the J gene end by 3 bases; junction bases not matched to a gene: 8. This CDR3 has 15 residues. As DNA, the CDR3 is TGTGCCAGCAGCCGCCCTCCGGGACAGGGCTACGAGCAGTACTTC. Translated, it gives CASSRPPGQGYEQYF.

In this sample, this clonotype turned up many times. The rearrangement uses TRBV12-3 or TRBV12-4 and TRBJ1-5; 8 nucleotides line up with TRBD1. The CDR3 runs 15 residues. With 3 bases clipped from V and 3 bases from J, the junction kept 4 bases outside the gene matches. Here the CDR3 reads CASSFHRGYNQPQHF. The CDR3 bases are TGTGCCAGCAGTTTTCACAGGGGGTACAATCAGCCCCAGCATTTT.

This clonotype was counted only a few times. The rearrangement links TRBV12-3 or TRBV12-4 to TRBJ2-1, with D uncertain. The CDR3 runs to 15 residues. V shed 4 bases and J shed 1 base, with 11 bases lying between them. The CDR3 here is CASSSYALSYNEQFF. As DNA, the CDR3 is TGTGCCAGCAGTTCATACGCCTTATCCTACAATGAGCAGTTCTTC.

This clonotype has more than one count but fewer than ten. The gene calls are TRBV6-5 and TRBJ2-7, with 10 bases identical to TRBD1. The CDR3 has 14 residues. The V gene's germline CDR1 is MNHEY and CDR2 SVGAGI. V was clipped by 3 bases and J by 5 bases; unmatched bases: 4. This CDR3 reads CASSYPGQGNEQYF. DNA for the CDR3: TGTGCCAGCAGTTATCCGGGACAGGGGAACGAGCAGTACTTC.

This clonotype was found many times. V usage is TRBV7-3 and J usage is TRBJ1-2; TRBD1 agrees at 7 bases. This CDR3 has 14 residues. V dropped 5 bases and J dropped 2; count of bases not matched to a gene: 5. CDR1 SGHTA and CDR2 FQGTGA come from the germline V gene. The CDR3 sequence is CASSPRQGNYGYTF. The CDR3 bases are TGTGCCAGCAGCCCGAGACAGGGAAACTATGGCTACACCTTC.

This clonotype occurred many times. The chain has TRBV5-1 and TRBJ2-5; D is uncertain. This CDR3 is 14 amino acids long. Germline CDR1 reads SGHRS; CDR2 reads YFSETQ. V lost 0 bases and J 2 bases, leaving 8 bases between the germline ends. The CDR3 protein is CASSLVVTQETQYF. The DNA for the CDR3 is TGCGCCAGCAGCTTGGTGGTCACACAAGAGACCCAGTACTTC.

This clonotype was detected ten times or more. V gene TRBV5-1 combines with J gene TRBJ1-1; TRBD1 agrees at 9 bases. In germline, CDR1 is SGHRS, CDR2 YFSETQ. The CDR3 consists of 15 residues. The J segment lost 1 base and the V segment lost 0 bases, leaving 1 base of the junction unmatched. In DNA form, the CDR3 reads TGCGCCAGCAGCTTGGAACAGGGGGCGAACACTGAAGCTTTCTTT. This encodes CASSLEQGANTEAFF.

This clonotype was counted a few times. The chain couples TRBV5-4 to TRBJ2-2; D could derive from TRBD1 or TRBD2 (6 bases each). CDR3 length equals 15 residues. The V gene lost 0 bases and the J gene lost 6 bases, with 12 bases spanning the gap. From germline, CDR1 is SGHNT and CDR2 YYREEE (reference sequence). CDR3 sequence reads: CASSLGGGGAGELFF. The DNA of the CDR3 is TGTGCCAGCAGCTTGGGAGGGGGAGGCGCCGGGGAGCTGTTTTTT.

This clonotype was seen more than once but under ten times. The V call is TRBV3-1, the J call TRBJ2-4; possibly TRBD2 for D (5 bases). The CDR3 totals 14 residues. Trimming cost V 4 bases and J 8 bases, with 15 bases left between them. The germline V gene encodes CDR1 LGHDT and CDR2 YNNKEL (reference sequence). The CDR3 loop reads CASSPGLGMDIQYF. CDR3 coding DNA: TGTGCCAGCAGCCCCGGCCTCGGGATGGACATTCAGTACTTC.

The table lists this clonotype with many counts. V usage is TRBV12-3 or TRBV12-4 and J usage is TRBJ2-1, with 13 nucleotides matching TRBD2. Trimming removed 10 bases from V and 8 bases from J; junction bases left unmatched: 5. This CDR3 is built from 13 residues. The CDR3 bases are TGTGCCACCCGACTAGCGGGAGGCCATGAGCAGTTCTTC. Translated, it gives CATRLAGGHEQFF.

The V gene is TRBV10-3, the J gene TRBJ2-1, with unresolved D. V was trimmed by 2 bases and J by 10 bases, leaving 9 bases between them. CDR3 length equals 12 residues. The V gene's germline CDR1 is ENHRY and CDR2 SYGVKD. The CDR3 nucleotides read TGTGCCATCAGTGAGCGCCCCGGCGAGCAGTTCTTC. It encodes CAISERPGEQFF.

Ten or more counts support this clonotype. V gene TRBV5-1 combines with J gene TRBJ1-1, with D unresolved. The CDR3 length is 14 residues. V was clipped by 0 bases and J by 4 bases, with 10 bases between them. Germline loops: CDR1 SGHRS, CDR2 YFSETQ. The CDR3 bases are TGCGCCAGCAGCTTGGAGAGGACGTTCACTGAAGCTTTCTTT. Translation gives CASSLERTFTEAFF.

This clonotype was seen only a few times. The chain carries TRBV11-2 and TRBJ2-2; no definite D call. V dropped 3 bases and J dropped 5 bases, with 10 bases sitting between them. Germline-derived CDR1 and CDR2 are SGHAT and FQNNGV. The CDR3 length is 14 residues. The CDR3: CASSFLEDTGELFF. The CDR3 region has the DNA TGTGCCAGCAGCTTCCTTGAGGATACCGGGGAGCTGTTTTTT.

The table lists this clonotype with many counts. V usage is TRBV28 and J usage is TRBJ2-7; unclear D gene. Germline CDR1 reads MDHEN; CDR2 reads SYDVKM. This CDR3 is 11 amino acids long. V was pared by 3 bases and J by 6 bases, with 6 bases between. In DNA form, the CDR3 reads TGTGCCAGCAGTTTTAGGCTCGAGCAGTACTTC. It yields the protein CASSFRLEQYF.

This clonotype has only a few counts. A read error may account for a junction end that differs from germline. The chain links TRBV28 to TRBJ2-4, with D uncertain. Germline CDR1 is MDHEN and CDR2 is SYDVKM. The CDR3 runs to 13 residues. The CDR3 DNA follows: TGTGCCAGCAGTTTATCGGCCAGAAACATTCAGTACTTC. Translation gives CASSLSARNIQYF. Together with reference TRBV28 and TRBJ2-4, the CDR3 gives the full variable domain: DVKVTQSSRYLVKRTGEKVFLECVQDMDHENMFWYRQDPGLGLRLIYFSYDVKMKEKGDIPEGYSVSREKKERFSLILESASTNQTSMYLCASSLSARNIQYFGAGTRLSVL.

This chain uses TRBV11-2 with TRBJ2-1; 12 bases map to TRBD2. After removal of 3 bases from V and 8 bases from J, the junction contained 2 bases not matched to a gene. The length of the CDR3 is 14 residues. The germline CDR1 and CDR2 sequences are SGHAT and FQNNGV. CDR3 nucleotide sequence: TGTGCCAGCAGCTTTCTAGCGGGGGGGTATGAGCAGTTCTTC. Translation: CASSFLAGGYEQFF. Full variable domain (missing parts from reference TRBV11-2 and TRBJ2-1): EAGVAQSPRYKIIEKRQSVAFWCNPISGHATLYWYQQILGQGPKLLIQFQNNGVVDDSQLPKDRFSAERLKGVDSTLKIQPAKLEDSAVYLCASSFLAGGYEQFFGPGTRLTVL.

This clonotype has a count of ten or more. J is TRBJ2-1 and V is TRBV20-1, with 10 bases identical to TRBD2. The V gene end was trimmed by 3 bases and the J gene end by 1 base; junction bases not matched to a gene: 6. There are 16 residues in the CDR3. The germline CDR1 and CDR2 sequences are DFQATT and SNEGSKA (reference sequence). CDR3 sequence: CSARPLTSGSYNEQFF. CDR3 sequence (DNA): TGCAGTGCTAGGCCCCTGACTAGCGGGTCCTACAATGAGCAGTTCTTC.

This clonotype was seen ten or more times. The rearrangement links TRBV7-9 to TRBJ1-4, with D possibly TRBD1 on 6 matching bases. CDR1 SEHNR and CDR2 FQNEAQ come from the germline V gene (reference sequence). There are 16 residues in the CDR3. Trimming removed 3 bases at V and 8 bases at J, with 19 bases between. The CDR3 DNA is TGTGCCAGCAGCTTCGGGGGGCCGCTAATGTGGGAAAAACTGTTTTTT. It is translated as CASSFGGPLMWEKLFF.

This clonotype was observed many times. The chain combines TRBV9 with TRBJ1-6; D gene uncertain. V lost 0 bases, J lost 6 bases, and 7 bases lay in between. The CDR3 consists of 14 residues. Germline values: CDR1 SGDLS, CDR2 YYNGEE. CDR3 amino acids: CASSVEQSNSPLHF. CDR3 nucleotide sequence: TGTGCCAGCAGCGTAGAACAGAGTAATTCACCCCTCCACTTT.

This clonotype was seen repeatedly, ten times or more. This chain joins TRBV7-9 and TRBJ1-1; unclear D gene. Germline CDR1 is SEHNR and CDR2 is FQNEAQ (reference sequence). There are 12 residues in the CDR3. The ends were cut back, 5 bases at V and 7 bases at J, with 11 bases in the middle. CDR3 sequence: CASSDRQVEAFF. The CDR3 DNA reads as TGTGCCAGCAGCGACCGGCAGGTTGAAGCTTTCTTT.

With regard to this clonotype: A much larger clonotype is one base distant, so this may be a read error. CDR3 nucleotide sequence: TGTGCCAGCAGCTTACCGTCGGGGGGAAACACCGGGGAGCTGTATTTT. It codes for CASSLPSGGNTGELYF. The V gene is TRBV7-9, the J gene TRBJ2-2; 7 nucleotides agree with TRBD2. CDR3 length: 16 amino acids. Germline CDR1 reads SEHNR; CDR2 reads FQNEAQ (reference sequence).

This clonotype showed up just a few times. The chain links TRBV7-3 to TRBJ2-3, with 9 bases matching TRBD2. CDR3 size: 13 residues. The germline V gene encodes CDR1 SGHTA and CDR2 FQGTGA. V was clipped by 8 bases and J by 4 bases; unmatched bases: 4. Here the CDR3 reads CASGSGGSDTQYF. The CDR3 nucleotides are TGTGCCAGCGGTAGCGGGGGTTCAGATACGCAGTATTTT.